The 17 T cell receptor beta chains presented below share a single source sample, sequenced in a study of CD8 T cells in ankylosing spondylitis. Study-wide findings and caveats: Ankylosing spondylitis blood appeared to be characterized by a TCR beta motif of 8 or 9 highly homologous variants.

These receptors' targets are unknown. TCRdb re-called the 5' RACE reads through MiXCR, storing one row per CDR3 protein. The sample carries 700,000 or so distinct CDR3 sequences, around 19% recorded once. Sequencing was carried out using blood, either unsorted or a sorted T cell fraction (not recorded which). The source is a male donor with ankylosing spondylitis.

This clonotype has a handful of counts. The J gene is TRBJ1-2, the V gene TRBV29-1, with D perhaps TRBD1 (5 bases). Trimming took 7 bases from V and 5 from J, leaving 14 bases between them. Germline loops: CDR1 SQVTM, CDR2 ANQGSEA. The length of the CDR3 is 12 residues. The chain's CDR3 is CSALVGTYGYTF. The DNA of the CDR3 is TGCAGCGCTCTAGTGGGGACTTATGGCTACACCTTC.

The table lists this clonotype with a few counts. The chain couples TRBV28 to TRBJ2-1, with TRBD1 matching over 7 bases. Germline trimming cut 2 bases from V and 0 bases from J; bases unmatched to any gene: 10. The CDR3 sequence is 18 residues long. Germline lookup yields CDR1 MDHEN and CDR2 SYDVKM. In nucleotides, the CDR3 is TGTGCCAGCAGTTTACCCGACAGGGACGGAAGCTCCTACAATGAGCAGTTCTTC. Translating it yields CASSLPDRDGSSYNEQFF.

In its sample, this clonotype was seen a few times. CDR3 coding DNA: TGTGCCAGCAGCTCTAACCCACAGGGGCCCCCCTACAATGAGCAGTTCTTC. Its protein product is CASSSNPQGPPYNEQFF. The chain joins TRBV7-8 to TRBJ2-1; the match to TRBD1 covers 7 bases. CDR1 SGHVS and CDR2 FQNEAQ come from the germline V gene. The CDR3 totals 17 residues. V lost 4 bases, J lost 2 bases, and 11 bases stayed unmatched.

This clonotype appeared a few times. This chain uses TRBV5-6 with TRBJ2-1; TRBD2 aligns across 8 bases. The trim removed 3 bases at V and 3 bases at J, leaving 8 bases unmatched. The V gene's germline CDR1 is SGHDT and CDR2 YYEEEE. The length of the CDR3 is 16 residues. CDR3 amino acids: CASSSRTSRFYNEQFF. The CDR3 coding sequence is TGTGCCAGCAGCTCAAGGACTAGCAGATTCTACAATGAGCAGTTCTTC.

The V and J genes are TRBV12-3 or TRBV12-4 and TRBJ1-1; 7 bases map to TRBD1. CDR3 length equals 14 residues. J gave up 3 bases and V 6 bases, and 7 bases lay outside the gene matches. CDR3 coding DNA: TGTGCCAGCAGGGAGACAGGGCCCGACACTGAAGCTTTCTTT. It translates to CASRETGPDTEAFF.

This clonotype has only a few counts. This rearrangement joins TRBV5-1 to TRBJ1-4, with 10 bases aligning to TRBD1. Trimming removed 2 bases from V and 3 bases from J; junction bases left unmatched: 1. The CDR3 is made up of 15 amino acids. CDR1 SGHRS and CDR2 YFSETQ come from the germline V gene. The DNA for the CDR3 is TGCGCCAGCAGCTTCGGACAGGGGGCTAATGAAAAACTGTTTTTT. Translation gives CASSFGQGANEKLFF.

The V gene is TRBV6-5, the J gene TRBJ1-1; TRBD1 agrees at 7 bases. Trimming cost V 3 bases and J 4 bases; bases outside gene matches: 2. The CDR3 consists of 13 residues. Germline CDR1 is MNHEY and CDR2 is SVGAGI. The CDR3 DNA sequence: TGTGCCAGCAGTTATACAGGGGTCACTGAAGCTTTCTTT. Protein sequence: CASSYTGVTEAFF.

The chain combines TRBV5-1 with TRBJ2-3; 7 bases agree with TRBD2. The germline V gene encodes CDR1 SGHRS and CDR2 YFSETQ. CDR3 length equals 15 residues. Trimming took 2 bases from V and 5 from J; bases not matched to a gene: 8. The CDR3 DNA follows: TGCGCCAGCAGCTTTTTAGCGGGTAGTGTAGATACGCAGTATTTT. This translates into CASSFLAGSVDTQYF.

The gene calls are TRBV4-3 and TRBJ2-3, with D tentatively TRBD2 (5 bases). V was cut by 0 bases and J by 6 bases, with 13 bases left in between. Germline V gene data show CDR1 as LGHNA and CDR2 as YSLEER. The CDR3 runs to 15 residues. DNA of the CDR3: TGCGCCAGCAGCCAAGATTACCCGTCGGGGGATACGCAGTATTTT. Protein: CASSQDYPSGDTQYF.

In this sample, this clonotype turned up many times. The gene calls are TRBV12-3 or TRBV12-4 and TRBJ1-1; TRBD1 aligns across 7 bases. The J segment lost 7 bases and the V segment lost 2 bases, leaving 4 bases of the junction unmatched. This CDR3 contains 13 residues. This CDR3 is CASSLNTGDEAFF. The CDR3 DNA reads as TGTGCCAGCAGTTTAAATACAGGGGATGAAGCTTTCTTT.

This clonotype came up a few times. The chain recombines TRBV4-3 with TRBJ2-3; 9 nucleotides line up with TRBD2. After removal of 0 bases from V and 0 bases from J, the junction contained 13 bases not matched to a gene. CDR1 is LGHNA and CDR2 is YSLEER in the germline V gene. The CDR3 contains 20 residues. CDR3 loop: CASSQDLASGRLTSTDTQYF. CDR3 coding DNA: TGCGCCAGCAGCCAAGATCTGGCCAGCGGGAGGTTGACTAGCACAGATACGCAGTATTTT.

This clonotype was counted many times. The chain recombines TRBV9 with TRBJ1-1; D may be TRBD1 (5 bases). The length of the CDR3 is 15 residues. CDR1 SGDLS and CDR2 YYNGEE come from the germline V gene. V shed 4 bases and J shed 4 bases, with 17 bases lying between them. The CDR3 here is CASSPSMGLTTEAFF. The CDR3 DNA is TGTGCCAGCAGCCCATCAATGGGACTCACCACTGAAGCTTTCTTT.

The CDR3 bases are TGTGCCAGCAGTGCCTACAGACAGCAAGAGACCCAGTACTTC. It codes for CASSAYRQQETQYF. This chain connects TRBV6-1 to TRBJ2-5; the D gene is possibly TRBD1 (5 bases). Trimming stripped 4 bases from V and 2 bases from J, with 11 bases between. CDR3 length: 14 amino acids. The germline V gene has CDR1 MNHNS and CDR2 SASEGT.

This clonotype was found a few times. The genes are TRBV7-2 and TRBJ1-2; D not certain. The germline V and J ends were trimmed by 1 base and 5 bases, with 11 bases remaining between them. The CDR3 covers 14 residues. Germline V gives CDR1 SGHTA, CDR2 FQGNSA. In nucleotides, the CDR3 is TGTGCCAGCAGCTTAGGCATCGAGGGATATGGCTACACCTTC. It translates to CASSLGIEGYGYTF.

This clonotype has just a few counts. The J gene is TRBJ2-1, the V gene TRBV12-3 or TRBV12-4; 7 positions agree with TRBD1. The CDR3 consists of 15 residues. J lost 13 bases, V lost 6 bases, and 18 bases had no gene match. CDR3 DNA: TGTGCCAGCAGCCGCCCGACAGGGTGGGACCACGTTCAGTTCTTC. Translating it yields CASSRPTGWDHVQFF.

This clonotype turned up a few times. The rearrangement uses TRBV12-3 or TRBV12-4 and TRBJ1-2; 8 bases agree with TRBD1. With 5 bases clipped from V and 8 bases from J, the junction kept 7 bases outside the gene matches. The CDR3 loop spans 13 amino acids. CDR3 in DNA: TGTGCCAGCAGTATGGACAGGGTTGGCGGCTACACCTTC. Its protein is CASSMDRVGGYTF.

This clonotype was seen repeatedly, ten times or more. CDR3: CASSLAWNTEAFF. In nucleotides, the CDR3 is TGCGCCAGCAGCTTGGCCTGGAACACTGAAGCTTTCTTT. The chain joins TRBV5-1 to TRBJ1-1; D uncertain. The CDR3 contains 13 residues. V dropped 0 bases and J dropped 1 base, with 4 bases sitting between them. Germline lookup yields CDR1 SGHRS and CDR2 YFSETQ.